Below are 20 T cell receptor beta chains sequenced from a single sample in a study of blood T cell repertoires in COVID-19. Measured with immunoSEQ multiplex PCR; TCRdb has only the in-frame clones, and not every one. Among some 190,000 clones listed, 86% were seen once. The sequenced sample consisted of PBMCs or T cells enriched from blood (not recorded which). The receptors were sampled from a woman aged 40 to 50 in a cohort exposed to, infected with or recovered from COVID-19 (not recorded which).

The chain uses TRBV7-8 and TRBJ2-3; D uncertain. CDR1 is SGHVS, CDR2 FQNEAQ, per germline. The CDR3 extends over 16 amino acids. Trimming took off 5 bases at V and 3 bases at J, with 18 bases between the two ends. The CDR3 region is CASSPFPRVLTDTQYF. In nucleotides, the CDR3 is TGTGCCAGCAGCCCCTTCCCTAGAGTCTTGACAGATACGCAGTATTTT. Full variable domain (remainder filled in from reference TRBV7-8 and TRBJ2-3): GAGVSQSPRYKVAKRGQDVALRCDPISGHVSLFWYQQALGQGPEFLTYFQNEAQLDKSGLPSDRFFAERPEGSVSTLKIQRTQQEDSAVYLCASSPFPRVLTDTQYFGPGTRLTVL.

The J gene is TRBJ2-3, the V gene TRBV19; 14 bases align to TRBD2. The germline V gene has CDR1 LNHDA and CDR2 SQIVND (reference sequence). The ends lost 10 bases at V and 1 base at J; junction bases unmatched: 7. This CDR3 comprises 16 residues. The CDR3 region is CATGTSGRWGTDTQYF. The CDR3 nucleotides are TGTGCCACAGGGACTAGCGGGAGATGGGGCACAGATACGCAGTATTTT.

V gene TRBV2 combines with J gene TRBJ2-3; D may be TRBD1 (5 bases). Trimming removed 5 bases at V and 0 bases at J, with 12 bases between. The CDR3 has 15 amino acids. Germline V CDR1 and CDR2: SNHLY, FYNNEI. This CDR3 reads CASSPRQISTDTQYF. As DNA, the CDR3 is TGTGCCAGCAGTCCGAGACAGATTAGCACAGATACGCAGTATTTT.

The CDR3 loop is CASQGSGDFHGYTF. CDR3 nucleotide sequence: TGTGCCAGCCAGGGGAGCGGTGATTTCCATGGCTACACCTTC. The chain has TRBV19 and TRBJ1-2, with D possibly being TRBD1 (6 bases). Between the trimmed V and J ends, which lost 9 bases and 6 bases, there was a span of 20 bases. The germline CDR1 and CDR2 sequences are LNHDA and SQIVND (reference sequence). This CDR3 is built from 14 residues.

The chain carries TRBV6-2 or TRBV6-3 and TRBJ1-1; D is undetermined. Per germline, CDR1 MNHEY and CDR2 SVGEGT. With 2 bases removed from V and 4 bases from J, the gap between germline ends came to 5 bases. The length of the CDR3 is 12 residues. The CDR3 region has the DNA TGTGCCAGCAGTTACCCTGTCACTGAAGCTTTCTTT. Translating it yields CASSYPVTEAFF.

The chain carries TRBV11-2 and TRBJ2-5, with a weak D call TRBD2 (6 bases). CDR1 is SGHAT and CDR2 is FQNNGV in the germline V gene. V lost 5 bases, J lost 5 bases, and 21 bases lay in between. The CDR3 loop spans 16 amino acids. The CDR3 nucleotides read TGTGCCAGCAGCCCGGTCGGCGGGATTATAGTCGAGACCCAGTACTTC. Translation gives CASSPVGGIIVETQYF.

The chain couples TRBV11-2 to TRBJ1-2, with TRBD1 identical over 9 bases. CDR1 SGHAT and CDR2 FQNNGV come from the germline V gene. J lost 4 bases, V lost 3 bases, and 3 bases had no gene match. There are 14 residues in the CDR3. CDR3 nucleotide sequence: TGTGCCAGCAGCTTGGGACAGGGTTTCTATGGCTACACCTTC. It yields the protein CASSLGQGFYGYTF.

The genes are TRBV5-1 and TRBJ2-6, with 7 bases identical to TRBD1. The CDR3 contains 17 residues. The germline V gene has CDR1 SGHRS and CDR2 YFSETQ. Losses at the gene ends were 3 bases for V and 0 bases for J; bases not matched to a gene: 6. The DNA for the CDR3 is TGCGCCAGCAGCTGGGGACCAGGGGGCTCTGGGGCCAACGTCCTGACTTTC. It translates to CASSWGPGGSGANVLTF.

J is TRBJ2-1 and V is TRBV21-1; no check of the table's D call, TRBD1, against the DNA was made. TRBV21-1 is labeled a pseudogene. The CDR3 extends over 14 amino acids. CDR3 amino acids: CASSNRGTDNEQFF. The DNA of the CDR3 is TGTGCCAGCAGCAACAGGGGGACAGACAATGAGCAGTTCTTC.

V gene TRBV13 combines with J gene TRBJ2-1, with TRBD2 matching 8 bases. The CDR3 spans 16 residues. Per germline, CDR1 PRHDT and CDR2 FYEKMQ (reference sequence). Trimming removed 5 bases from V and 5 bases from J; junction bases left unmatched: 11. CDR3 region: CASSPHASGQNNEQFF. The CDR3 coding sequence is TGTGCCAGCAGCCCACACGCTAGCGGGCAAAACAATGAGCAGTTCTTC.

This chain uses TRBV6-2 or TRBV6-3 with TRBJ1-5, with unresolved D. CDR1 is MNHEY, CDR2 SVGEGT, per germline. CDR3 length equals 15 residues. Trimming took off 0 bases at V and 4 bases at J, with 10 bases between the two ends. The CDR3 coding sequence is TGTGCCAGCAGTTACTCGCGGGCAATTAATCAGCCCCAGCATTTT. Protein sequence: CASSYSRAINQPQHF.

The rearrangement joins TRBV6-2 or TRBV6-3 to TRBJ2-7; 9 bases fit TRBD2. With 6 bases clipped from V and 5 bases from J, the junction kept 20 bases outside the gene matches. Germline V gives CDR1 MNHEY, CDR2 SVGEGT. The CDR3 spans 18 residues. The CDR3 coding sequence is TGTGCCAGCAGCCCTGTCCCGGGACTAGCTCCGGGCCGTAACGAGCAGTACTTC. Its protein product is CASSPVPGLAPGRNEQYF.

The V gene is TRBV27, the J gene TRBJ2-3, with 7 bases lining up with TRBD2. Germline V lookup: CDR1 MNHEY, CDR2 SMNVEV (reference sequence). The J segment lost 7 bases and the V segment lost 5 bases, leaving 15 bases of the junction unmatched. The CDR3 has 16 residues. CDR3 protein: CASSQLAGGGPNTQYF. The DNA of the CDR3 is TGTGCCAGCAGTCAATTAGCTGGGGGGGGACCAAATACGCAGTATTTT.

The chain employs TRBV19 and TRBJ2-7, with D possibly matching TRBD1 (5 bases). Trimming took 3 bases from V and 2 from J, leaving 11 bases between them. There are 14 residues in the CDR3. Germline CDR1 is LNHDA and CDR2 is SQIVND (reference sequence). DNA for the CDR3: TGTGCCAGTAGTATTTCAGGGTTAGCCTACGAGCAGTACTTC. This sequence encodes CASSISGLAYEQYF.

This clone was counted between two and nine times. The chain is built from TRBV27 and TRBJ2-7; tentative D call: TRBD1 (5 bases). The V end was cut by 4 bases, the J end by 1 base, with 11 bases between. Germline values: CDR1 MNHEY, CDR2 SMNVEV (reference sequence). The CDR3 contains 14 residues. The CDR3 here is CASSSYDRSYEQYF. As DNA, the CDR3 is TGTGCCAGCAGTTCATATGACAGATCCTACGAGCAGTACTTC.

The genes are TRBV10-2 and TRBJ1-1; 9 bases agree with TRBD1. V lost 3 bases and J lost 4; bases outside the gene matches: 6. This CDR3 comprises 15 residues. CDR1 WSHSY and CDR2 SAAADI come from the germline V gene. The CDR3 is CASSEPWTGVTEAFF. The CDR3 bases are TGCGCCAGCAGTGAACCCTGGACAGGGGTCACTGAAGCTTTCTTT.

The CDR3: CASSPRLAGGPQRDTQYF. Written as DNA, the CDR3 is TGTGCCAGCAGCCCCAGACTAGCGGGAGGCCCCCAAAGGGATACGCAGTATTTT. The rearrangement uses TRBV11-3 and TRBJ2-3; 13 positions agree with TRBD2. CDR3 length equals 18 residues. CDR1 SGHNT and CDR2 YENEEA come from the germline V gene. With V trimmed by 5 bases and J by 6 bases, 14 bases remained unmatched.

The chain combines TRBV11-2 with TRBJ2-3; TRBD1 is a possible D gene (5 bases). This CDR3 spans 16 amino acids. V was cut by 7 bases and J by 5 bases, with 22 bases left in between. Germline V gene lookup returns CDR1 SGHAT and CDR2 FQNNGV. The CDR3 spells CASTQLGSGAQDTQYF. In DNA, the CDR3 is TGTGCCAGCACCCAACTCGGGTCTGGGGCGCAAGATACGCAGTATTTT.

The rearrangement links TRBV2 to TRBJ2-1; 10 positions agree with TRBD1. Germline CDR1 is SNHLY and CDR2 is FYNNEI. The J segment lost 5 bases and the V segment lost 6 bases, leaving 7 bases of the junction unmatched. CDR3 size: 15 residues. The DNA of the CDR3 is TGTGCCAGCAGCCTTATCGGGACAGGGGACAATGAGCAGTTCTTC. Its protein is CASSLIGTGDNEQFF.

This clone turned up a few times. The CDR3 region has the DNA TGTGCCATCAGCCTTCAGGACAGTCAGGTCGGGGGCTACACCTTC. It specifies CAISLQDSQVGGYTF. V usage is TRBV10-3 and J usage is TRBJ1-2; weak D call: TRBD1 (6 bases). The germline V gene encodes CDR1 ENHRY and CDR2 SYGVKD. Trimming took off 6 bases at V and 8 bases at J, with 22 bases between the two ends. The CDR3 contains 15 residues.